The 13 T cell receptor beta chains below come from one sample, sequenced in a study of T cell changes during pregnancy in multiple sclerosis. Here immunoSEQ multiplex PCR was the method, and the copy in TCRdb shows in-frame clones only, minus some. The repertoire consists of 35,000 or so clones, with approximately 91% occurring once and the leading ten covering less than 4.5%. The sample was peripheral blood, taken in the second trimester of pregnancy. The receptors were sampled from a female donor in good health, enrolled as a control in a pregnancy study.

V and J are TRBV13 and TRBJ2-3, with TRBD2 as a possible D gene (6 bases). With 5 bases removed from V and 5 bases from J, the gap between germline ends came to 14 bases. The CDR3 is 14 residues long. Germline V gene data show CDR1 as PRHDT and CDR2 as FYEKMQ (reference sequence). The CDR3 bases are TGTGCCAGCAGCACCCTGGCGGGGAAAGATACGCAGTATTTT. Amino acids: CASSTLAGKDTQYF.

The rearrangement links TRBV4-3 to TRBJ2-3, with 8 bases fitting TRBD2. Germline V gives CDR1 LGHNA, CDR2 YSLEER. The ends lost 2 bases at V and 3 bases at J; junction bases unmatched: 1. CDR3 size: 14 residues. The CDR3 loop is CASSQSGGTDTQYF. CDR3 sequence (DNA): TGCGCCAGCAGCCAAAGCGGGGGAACAGATACGCAGTATTTT.

V is TRBV4-2 and J is TRBJ1-5; 10 bases match TRBD1. Germline-derived CDR1 and CDR2 are LGHNA and YNFKEQ. CDR3 length equals 17 residues. Losses at the gene ends were 4 bases for V and 7 bases for J; bases not matched to a gene: 13. CDR3 nucleotide sequence: TGTGCCAGCAGCCTTCTTGCCCAAGGGACAGGGGACCAGCCCCAGCATTTT. Translation gives CASSLLAQGTGDQPQHF.

CDR3 in amino acids: CASSERQGGTHYEQYF. DNA of the CDR3: TGTGCCAGCAGTGAACGACAGGGAGGTACCCACTACGAGCAGTACTTC. The J gene is TRBJ2-7, the V gene TRBV2; D might be TRBD1 (7 bases). The CDR3 spans 16 residues. In germline, CDR1 is SNHLY, CDR2 FYNNEI. The V gene lost 2 bases and the J gene lost 3 bases, with 17 bases spanning the gap.

The chain combines TRBV4-1 with TRBJ1-6; D may be TRBD1 (5 bases). The germline V gene has CDR1 MGHRA and CDR2 YSYEKL. V was cut by 1 base and J by 0 bases, with 16 bases left in between. This CDR3 contains 19 residues. The CDR3 region has the DNA TGCGCCAGCAGCCAAGCCCCTGGACAAGCGAGCTCCTATAATTCACCCCTCCACTTT. Translation gives CASSQAPGQASSYNSPLHF.

The V call is TRBV6-4, the J call TRBJ1-5; 11 bases match TRBD1. In germline, CDR1 is MRHNA, CDR2 SNTAGT. CDR3 length: 14 residues. After removal of 2 bases from V and 7 bases from J, the junction contained 1 base not matched to a gene. In DNA form, the CDR3 reads TGTGCCAGCAGTGACGGGACAGGGGGACAGCCCCAGCATTTT. Amino acid sequence: CASSDGTGGQPQHF.

V is TRBV6-1 and J is TRBJ2-1, with D perhaps matching TRBD1 (5 bases). The CDR3 runs 12 residues. V shed 6 bases and J shed 4 bases, with 7 bases lying between them. Germline V gives CDR1 MNHNS, CDR2 SASEGT. CDR3 DNA sequence: TGTGCCAGCAGCCAGGGATACAATGAGCAGTTCTTC. This sequence encodes CASSQGYNEQFF.

The chain joins TRBV15 to TRBJ2-3; 7 bases map to TRBD2. Looked up from germline, CDR1 is LNHNV and CDR2 is YYDKDF (reference sequence). Trimming at V came to 1 base and at J to 0 bases, leaving 1 base not matched to a gene. The CDR3 is made up of 15 amino acids. The CDR3, as DNA: TGTGCCACCAGCAGAGTTAGCGGGAGCACAGATACGCAGTATTTT. Translating it yields CATSRVSGSTDTQYF.

V usage is TRBV5-4 and J usage is TRBJ2-1, with 7 positions matching TRBD2. The germline V gene encodes CDR1 SGHNT and CDR2 YYREEE (reference sequence). The length of the CDR3 is 16 residues. V lost 3 bases to trimming and J lost 7 bases; unmatched junction nucleotides: 13. Written as DNA, the CDR3 is TGTGCCAGCAGCTCGGCGGTAAACGGGGGGAGTAATGAGCAGTTCTTC. It encodes CASSSAVNGGSNEQFF.

Worth noting for this clone: An end of the junction does not agree with germline; a read error may underlie this. The V call is TRBV6-1, the J call TRBJ1-1; D is ambiguous. The CDR3 runs 11 residues. The germline V gene has CDR1 MNHNS and CDR2 SASEGT. CDR3 DNA sequence: TGTGCCAGCTTTAAAAACAGTGAAGCTTTCTTT. Residues: CASFKNSEAFF.

This chain connects TRBV6-5 to TRBJ1-5, with TRBD1 as a possible D gene (6 bases). The length of the CDR3 is 14 residues. V was clipped by 4 bases and J by 3 bases, with 10 bases between them. The germline V gene encodes CDR1 MNHEY and CDR2 SVGAGI. The CDR3 here is CASSSDSHNQPQHF. The CDR3 bases are TGTGCCAGCAGTTCGGACAGTCACAATCAGCCCCAGCATTTT.

Written as DNA, the CDR3 is TGTGCCAGCAGCTTAGGCGATTTACTAGCGGGAGGGGCCTATGACAAAAACATTCAGTACTTC. This gives the protein CASSLGDLLAGGAYDKNIQYF. This rearrangement joins TRBV13 to TRBJ2-4, with 13 positions matching TRBD2. CDR1 PRHDT and CDR2 FYEKMQ come from the germline V gene (reference sequence). Germline trimming cut 0 bases from V and 3 bases from J; bases unmatched to any gene: 14. CDR3 size: 21 residues.

The chain employs TRBV4-2 and TRBJ1-3; possibly TRBD1 for D (6 bases). Trimming removed 2 bases from V and 1 base from J, with 12 bases in between. CDR1 and CDR2 (germline): LGHNA, YNFKEQ. The CDR3 covers 16 residues. The CDR3 spells CASSQNHRVSGNTIYF. CDR3 coding DNA: TGTGCCAGCAGCCAAAACCACAGGGTTTCTGGAAACACCATATATTTT.